This is a list of T cell receptor beta chains from one sample in a study of T cell repertoires in cytomegalovirus infection. Each CDR3 protein is one row after TCRdb ran MiXCR on the reads. The sample records approximately 1,000,000 distinct CDR3 sequences, less than 35% being singletons. These TCRs' antigens remain unknown. The sequenced sample was cultured CD8+ T cells from PBMCs, obtained from culture after CMV antigen stimulation. These receptors all stem from a human donor in good health (CMV status not recorded). Some clones in this sample may be carry-over from other donors' samples. The CDR3 runs from the conserved cysteine through the conserved F or W.

>TRBV4-1|TRBJ2-5
CASSHAGTRQETQYF
>TRBV20-1|TRBJ2-5
CSARDGGGQETQYF
>TRBV19|TRBJ2-1
CASSIPSEEQFF
>TRBV27|TRBJ2-1
CASSRRASGDNEQFF
>TRBV27|TRBJ1-6
CASSSGTEVSYNSPLHF
>TRBV20-1|TRBJ2-5
CSARRGGNQETQYF
>TRBV5-6|TRBJ1-1
CASSGEQRNTEAFF
>TRBV25-1|TRBJ1-2
CASSEYPQGAFYGYTF
>TRBV27|TRBJ2-3
CANTPRRLWADTQYF
>TRBV20-1|TRBJ1-2
CSARTSFYGYTF
>TRBV6-1|TRBJ1-2
CASGRQGIHGYTF
>TRBV6-6|TRBJ1-1
CASRPDDRANTEAFF
>TRBV12-5|TRBJ2-1
CASVGTGDYGNEQFF
>TRBV10-2|TRBJ1-2
CASSESGGDGYTF
>TRBV7-2|TRBJ2-3
CASASYGGAKDTQYF
>TRBV19|TRBJ2-1
CASWGEGGEQFF
>TRBV7-3|TRBJ1-1
CASSLYRRNTEAFF
>TRBV7-2|TRBJ1-6
CASSLESTPSSYNSPLHF
>TRBV6-1|TRBJ1-1
CASSRDRAFTEAFF
>TRBV20-1|TRBJ2-3
CSARDWGRDTQYF
>TRBV12-3/TRBV12-4|TRBJ1-1
CASSGGGFTEAFF
>TRBV12-3/TRBV12-4|TRBJ1-1
CASSLGGAIEAFF
>TRBV29-1|TRBJ2-1
CSVEPGYNEQFF
>TRBV9|TRBJ1-2
CASSVGGDGYTF
>TRBV6-5|TRBJ2-1
CASSYSRPIVGNEQFF
>TRBV5-1|TRBJ1-2
CASSNRGPLEANYGYTF
>TRBV19|TRBJ1-1
CASSIQGGNTEAFF
>TRBV6-1|TRBJ2-3
CASSNHRETSTDTQYF
>TRBV7-6|TRBJ1-2
CASSLVNSAGGDGYTF
>TRBV2|TRBJ2-1
CASLSGGSSNEQFF
>TRBV29-1|TRBJ1-2
CSAPGTIGYTF
>TRBV5-5|TRBJ1-1
CASSLAKTNTEAFF
>TRBV4-1|TRBJ2-7
CASSQGTGLNEQYF
>TRBV4-1|TRBJ1-5
CASSQIGQFNQPQHF
>TRBV14|TRBJ2-3
CASSAHPFSTDTQYF
>TRBV7-2|TRBJ2-7
CASSLWGLPHEQYF
>TRBV7-3|TRBJ1-2
CASSLEGAGADYGYTF
>TRBV7-2|TRBJ2-2
CASSLSHGTYSNTGELFF
>TRBV11-1|TRBJ2-3
CASSAPSSDTQYF
>TRBV10-3|TRBJ1-5
CAISESAAGRSNQPQHF
>TRBV3-1|TRBJ2-1
CASSQEGTFSYNEQFF
>TRBV6-5|TRBJ1-2
CASSYCRVRGYTF
>TRBV5-6|TRBJ2-1
CASSLGGAGFYNEQFF
>TRBV27|TRBJ2-2
CASSLSYGNTGELFF
>TRBV12-3/TRBV12-4|TRBJ2-1
CASSGGHRLDEQFF
>TRBV28|TRBJ2-3
CASSWQQYTDTQYF
>TRBV5-1|TRBJ2-2
CASRPGTGGSGELFF
>TRBV7-6|TRBJ1-4
CASSTTGGSEKLFF
>TRBV7-6|TRBJ2-1
CASSSPSESGTLGLEEQFF
>TRBV11-2|TRBJ2-1
CASSLDLGASGGASEQFF
>TRBV20-1|TRBJ2-3
CSARDRTSGGLGTQYF
>TRBV20-1|TRBJ1-3
CSARVRGPLSSGNTIYF
>TRBV6-1|TRBJ2-1
CASSAGTGSYNEQFF
>TRBV7-8|TRBJ2-1
CASSPLGTGQFF
>TRBV6-6|TRBJ1-4
CASKGGAGEKLFF
>TRBV2|TRBJ1-3
CASRPPGGQNTIYF
>TRBV14|TRBJ1-1
CASSQEEYTEAFF
>TRBV28|TRBJ1-1
CASSWRSSEGAFF